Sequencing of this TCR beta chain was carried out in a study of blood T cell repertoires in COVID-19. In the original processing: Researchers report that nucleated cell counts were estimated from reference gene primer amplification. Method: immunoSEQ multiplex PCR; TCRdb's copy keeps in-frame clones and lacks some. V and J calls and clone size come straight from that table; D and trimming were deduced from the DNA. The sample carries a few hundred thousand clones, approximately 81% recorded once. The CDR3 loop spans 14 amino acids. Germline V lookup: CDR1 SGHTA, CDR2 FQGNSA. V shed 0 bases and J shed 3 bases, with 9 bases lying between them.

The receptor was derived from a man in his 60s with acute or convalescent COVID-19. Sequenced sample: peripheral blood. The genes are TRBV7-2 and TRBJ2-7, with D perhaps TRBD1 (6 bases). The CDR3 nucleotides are TGTGCCAGCAGCTTAGCTGTGACAGGCTACGAGCAGTACTTC. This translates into CASSLAVTGYEQYF.